This T cell receptor beta chain originates from a study of blood T cell repertoires in COVID-19. Study-level information: COVID-19 samples collected from the United States, Italy and Spain covered acute and convalescent phases. From T cells, B-cell-depleted T cells, or PBMCs came the material, which was cDNA or gDNA.

In the original analysis: Amplification with reference gene primers provided the estimates of nucleated cell counts. TCRdb's copy holds only in-frame clones and misses some; the assay was immunoSEQ multiplex PCR. D and trimming come from the DNA, and the V and J calls and clone size come from that table. The table lists nearly 110,000 clones, more than 80% of them singletons. The V gene's germline CDR1 is GTSNPN and CDR2 SVGIG (reference sequence). V was clipped by 1 base and J by 4 bases; unmatched bases: 9. This CDR3 spans 18 amino acids. This TCR was recovered from a man aged 40-49 years with active or convalescent COVID-19. J is TRBJ2-1 and V is TRBV30; 14 bases line up with TRBD2. Sequences were obtained from peripheral blood. Here the CDR3 reads CAWSAGTSGSRSYNEQFF. The CDR3 DNA follows: TGTGCCTGGAGTGCGGGGACTAGCGGGAGTAGGTCATACAATGAGCAGTTCTTC.